This TCR beta chain was identified during a study of blood T cell repertoires in COVID-19. Germline loops: CDR1 SGDLS, CDR2 YYNGEE. CDR3 length: 15 amino acids. The V segment lost 0 bases and the J segment 7 bases; nucleotides outside the gene matches: 9. The protocol was immunoSEQ multiplex PCR, while the TCRdb copy is restricted to in-frame clones and leaves out a portion. The repertoire holds tens of thousands of clones, with over 90% as singletons. The sequence derives from a human donor in a cohort sampled during active COVID-19. Input material: peripheral blood. The rearrangement joins TRBV9 to TRBJ2-7; 8 positions match TRBD2. CDR3 region: CASSVEPSGSGEQYF. DNA for the CDR3: TGTGCCAGCAGCGTAGAACCCAGCGGGAGTGGAGAGCAGTACTTC.